The 30 T cell receptor beta chains presented below share a single source sample, sequenced in a study of T cells in tumors after PD-1 blockade. Data came from immunoSEQ multiplex PCR; TCRdb stores just in-frame clones and leaves some out. The table has about 47,000 clones, around four fifths seen once; the top ten hold around 9.3%. Sequenced here: PBMCs, sampled before anti-PD-1 therapy. These receptor sequences come from a human donor with advanced basal cell or squamous cell carcinoma (not recorded which).

The rearrangement links TRBV7-9 to TRBJ1-2, with TRBD1 matching 9 bases. The V and J ends lost 1 base and 6 bases, in that order; junction bases with no gene match: 6. CDR1 and CDR2 (germline): SEHNR, FQNEAQ (reference sequence). The CDR3 is 15 amino acids. CDR3 coding DNA: TGTGCCAGCAGCTTAGAAAGGGACAGGGACAATGGCTACACCTTC. This codes for CASSLERDRDNGYTF.

This clone was detected only once. V and J are TRBV6-1 and TRBJ1-1; no definite D call. Germline V gene data show CDR1 as MNHNS and CDR2 as SASEGT. This CDR3 has 14 amino acids. Trimming cost V 2 bases and J 4 bases, with 11 bases left between them. CDR3: CASSEQWVGTEAFF. The CDR3, as DNA: TGTGCCAGCAGTGAACAGTGGGTCGGCACTGAAGCTTTCTTT.

This chain joins TRBV10-1 and TRBJ2-3; 7 bases fit TRBD1. V shed 6 bases and J 2 bases; nucleotides not matched to a gene: 8. Germline CDR1 and CDR2: WNHNN and SYGVQD (reference sequence). The CDR3 consists of 15 residues. The CDR3 DNA is TGCGCCAGCAGCACCCCGACAGGGTTCACAGATACGCAGTATTTT. Amino acid sequence: CASSTPTGFTDTQYF.

The J gene is TRBJ1-1, the V gene TRBV5-1; 9 bases match TRBD1. The junction had 4 bases not matched to a gene; V was cut back by 4 bases and J by 3 bases. The CDR3 spans 14 residues. The germline CDR1 and CDR2 sequences are SGHRS and YFSETQ. The DNA for the CDR3 is TGCGCCAGCAGCAGAGACAGGGGGGACACTGAAGCTTTCTTT. Its translation is CASSRDRGDTEAFF.

This clone was seen once. This chain uses TRBV10-3 with TRBJ1-2; possibly TRBD1 for D (6 bases). V lost 3 bases to trimming and J lost 4 bases, with 9 bases between them. Germline lookup yields CDR1 ENHRY and CDR2 SYGVKD. This CDR3 spans 13 amino acids. CDR3 region: CAISEGRGYGYTF. As DNA, the CDR3 is TGTGCCATCAGTGAAGGCAGGGGCTATGGCTACACCTTC.

The V call is TRBV24-1, the J call TRBJ2-2, with D maybe TRBD2 (6 bases). The V gene's germline CDR1 is KGHDR and CDR2 SFDVKD. The CDR3 totals 16 residues. V dropped 3 bases and J dropped 4 bases, with 14 bases sitting between them. CDR3 protein: CATSDVIAGLTGELFF. CDR3 DNA sequence: TGTGCCACCAGTGATGTCATTGCGGGACTCACCGGGGAGCTGTTTTTT.

The chain recombines TRBV25-1 with TRBJ2-5; D gene ambiguous. The CDR3 is 14 amino acids. V was shortened by 5 bases and J by 1 base, with 11 bases between the two germline ends. The germline CDR1 and CDR2 sequences are MGHDK and SYGVNS. The CDR3 region is CASSFGVIQETQYF. Written as DNA, the CDR3 is TGTGCCAGCAGTTTTGGGGTAATCCAAGAGACCCAGTACTTC.

This clone has only one observation. The V and J genes are TRBV6-4 and TRBJ1-5; D call uncertain. The length of the CDR3 is 16 residues. Between the trimmed V and J ends, which lost 2 bases and 5 bases, there was a span of 16 bases. The germline gives CDR1 MRHNA, CDR2 SNTAGT. The CDR3 reads CASSDEFSSEDQPQHF. The CDR3 nucleotides read TGTGCCAGCAGTGACGAGTTTAGTTCAGAAGATCAGCCCCAGCATTTT.

The J gene is TRBJ1-2, the V gene TRBV6-1; D uncertain. The V gene's germline CDR1 is MNHNS and CDR2 SASEGT. CDR3 length: 12 amino acids. The V gene lost 3 bases and the J gene lost 5 bases, with 7 bases spanning the gap. CDR3 bases: TGTGCCAGCAGTGACAGAGGGTATGGCTACACCTTC. It encodes CASSDRGYGYTF.

This clone has only a few counts. The chain uses TRBV29-1 and TRBJ2-1, with 9 bases that match TRBD1. The germline gives CDR1 SQVTM, CDR2 ANQGSEA. CDR3 length equals 16 residues. Losses at the gene ends were 6 bases for V and 4 bases for J; bases not matched to a gene: 13. The CDR3 sequence: CSVIMAPGTGYNEQFF. The CDR3 DNA reads as TGCAGCGTCATCATGGCTCCGGGGACAGGGTACAATGAGCAGTTCTTC.

In this sample, this clone is medium-sized. The V and J genes are TRBV7-9 and TRBJ2-5; 10 bases agree with TRBD1. V dropped 5 bases and J dropped 2; count of bases not matched to a gene: 5. This CDR3 region has 15 residues. CDR1 and CDR2 (germline): SEHNR, FQNEAQ (reference sequence). CDR3 sequence: CASSPTDRGQETQYF. CDR3 coding DNA: TGTGCCAGCAGCCCCACGGACAGGGGGCAAGAGACCCAGTACTTC.

The chain recombines TRBV5-1 with TRBJ2-3; D is possibly TRBD1 (6 bases). CDR1 SGHRS and CDR2 YFSETQ come from the germline V gene. This CDR3 comprises 18 residues. Trimming removed 4 bases from V and 0 bases from J, with 21 bases in between. The CDR3 nucleotides are TGCGCCAGCAGCCCAGTAATAGTAGGGGGAGTGAGCACAGATACGCAGTATTTT. Its translation: CASSPVIVGGVSTDTQYF.

The chain has TRBV19 and TRBJ1-5; the D is unclear. Per germline, CDR1 LNHDA and CDR2 SQIVND (reference sequence). V lost 3 bases and J lost 5, with 8 bases in between. This CDR3 region has 13 residues. CDR3 nucleotide sequence: TGTGCCAGTAGTATTCAGGTGGATCAGCCCCAGCATTTT. This encodes CASSIQVDQPQHF.

The chain combines TRBV27 with TRBJ2-3, with D uncertain. The V end lost 0 bases, the J end lost 6 bases, and 13 bases lay between the germline ends. CDR3 length: 15 amino acids. Germline loops: CDR1 MNHEY, CDR2 SMNVEV (reference sequence). This CDR3 reads CASSLSPAISDTQYF. The CDR3, as DNA: TGTGCCAGCAGTTTATCCCCTGCGATAAGTGATACGCAGTATTTT.

The rearrangement uses TRBV12-3 or TRBV12-4 and TRBJ2-1, with D unclear. This CDR3 is 13 amino acids long. Trimming left V 3 bases short and J 4 bases short, with 7 bases between. In DNA form, the CDR3 reads TGTGCCAGCAGTTTTATACCTTACAATGAGCAGTTCTTC. Translated, it gives CASSFIPYNEQFF.

This clone is a singleton in its sample. This rearrangement joins TRBV29-1 to TRBJ1-3; D unresolved. Per germline, CDR1 SQVTM and CDR2 ANQGSEA. Trimming pared 4 bases from V and 0 bases from J, leaving 10 bases between. CDR3 length: 14 amino acids. This chain's CDR3 is CSVAAGTSGNTIYF. In nucleotides, the CDR3 is TGCAGCGTTGCGGCAGGAACCTCTGGAAACACCATATATTTT. The full variable domain, its missing parts supplied by reference TRBV29-1 and TRBJ1-3, is SAVISQKPSRDICQRGTSLTIQCQVDSQVTMMFWYRQQPGQSLTLIATANQGSEATYESGFVIDKFPISRPNLTFSTLTVSNMSPEDSSIYLCSVAAGTSGNTIYFGEGSWLTVV.

This clone was seen only once. J is TRBJ2-1 and V is TRBV28; 7 positions agree with TRBD2. Germline V gene sequence: CDR1 MDHEN, CDR2 SYDVKM. The CDR3 covers 15 residues. V gave up 3 bases and J gave up 6 bases; unmatched junction bases: 8. CDR3 sequence: CASSFGGGSFNEQFF. The DNA for the CDR3 is TGTGCCAGCAGTTTTGGGGGGGGTAGCTTCAATGAGCAGTTCTTC.

The chain links TRBV2 to TRBJ1-2; perhaps TRBD1 as D (5 bases). The CDR3 has 12 amino acids. V was clipped by 4 bases and J by 4 bases, with 7 bases between them. Germline V gives CDR1 SNHLY, CDR2 FYNNEI. The CDR3 here is CASSVDSYGYTF. The CDR3 nucleotides read TGTGCCAGCAGTGTTGACAGCTATGGCTACACCTTC.

The chain uses TRBV19 and TRBJ2-1; 11 bases agree with TRBD2. V dropped 5 bases and J dropped 7; count of bases not matched to a gene: 4. The CDR3 length is 14 residues. Germline V gene lookup returns CDR1 LNHDA and CDR2 SQIVND (reference sequence). The CDR3 is CASSFGTSGNEQFF. The CDR3 DNA reads as TGTGCCAGTAGTTTCGGGACTAGCGGAAATGAGCAGTTCTTC.

The genes are TRBV18 and TRBJ2-3, with D perhaps being TRBD1 or TRBD2 (5 bases each). This CDR3 region has 17 residues. The V end was cut by 4 bases, the J end by 2 bases, with 19 bases between. The germline gives CDR1 KGHSH, CDR2 LQKENI. In nucleotides, the CDR3 is TGTGCCAGCTCACGGAATGCAGGGAGTTCAAACACAGATACGCAGTATTTT. Translating it yields CASSRNAGSSNTDTQYF.

A few counts support this clone. This rearrangement joins TRBV9 to TRBJ1-2; no clear D. V lost 0 bases and J lost 4, with 7 bases in between. Per the germline V gene, CDR1 is SGDLS and CDR2 is YYNGEE. The CDR3 length is 13 residues. The chain's CDR3 is CASSVVDVYGYTF. The CDR3 nucleotides read TGTGCCAGCAGCGTAGTAGATGTCTATGGCTACACCTTC.

With regard to this clone: The sample has other DNA sequences that encode this CDR3 too. The chain is built from TRBV5-1 and TRBJ2-7; D remains ambiguous. There are 13 residues in the CDR3. Trimming took 0 bases from V and 2 from J, leaving 6 bases between them. Germline CDR1 reads SGHRS; CDR2 reads YFSETQ. The CDR3 sequence: CASSLAGTYEQYF. The CDR3 bases are TGCGCCAGCAGCTTGGCCGGCACCTACGAGCAGTACTTC.

The chain combines TRBV7-2 with TRBJ2-1; TRBD2 aligns across 9 bases. CDR1 is SGHTA and CDR2 is FQGNSA in the germline V gene. The length of the CDR3 is 15 residues. J lost 0 bases, V lost 6 bases, and 3 bases had no gene match. The CDR3 DNA reads as TGTGCCAGCAGGGTTAGCGGGAGCTCCTACAATGAGCAGTTCTTC. Protein: CASRVSGSSYNEQFF.

Many counts were recorded for this clone. The chain uses TRBV5-6 and TRBJ2-7; maybe TRBD2 (6 bases). The CDR3 totals 13 residues. Trimming shortened V by 4 bases and J by 8 bases, and 16 bases separated the two germline ends. The germline CDR1 and CDR2 sequences are SGHDT and YYEEEE. CDR3 region: CASSGPRESQQYF. For the CDR3, the DNA is TGTGCCAGCAGCGGGCCCCGGGAGAGCCAGCAGTACTTC.

This clone was detected only once. The gene calls are TRBV24-1 and TRBJ2-7; no reliable D call. Per germline, CDR1 KGHDR and CDR2 SFDVKD. V was shortened by 3 bases and J by 2 bases, with 10 bases between the two germline ends. The CDR3 extends over 14 amino acids. CDR3 sequence (DNA): TGTGCCACCAGTGATCACTCGCGGACCTACGAGCAGTACTTC. Its protein is CATSDHSRTYEQYF.

In DNA form, the CDR3 reads TGTGCCAGCAGCGTTGGGGGGGCCAAAGCCTCCTACAATGAGCAGTTCTTC. Its translation is CASSVGGAKASYNEQFF. The chain has TRBV9 and TRBJ2-1; possibly TRBD2 for D (7 bases). Trimming removed 2 bases at V and 0 bases at J, with 15 bases between. Germline V lookup: CDR1 SGDLS, CDR2 YYNGEE. This CDR3 contains 17 residues.

The rearrangement links TRBV19 to TRBJ2-3; D gene uncertain. The V gene's germline CDR1 is LNHDA and CDR2 SQIVND (reference sequence). Trimming shortened V by 1 base and J by 2 bases, and 7 bases separated the two germline ends. The CDR3 has 14 residues. This CDR3 is CASSIGANTDTQYF. Written as DNA, the CDR3 is TGTGCCAGTAGTATAGGGGCTAACACAGATACGCAGTATTTT.

This clone was seen only a few times. The genes are TRBV5-6 and TRBJ1-1; D call uncertain. The germline gives CDR1 SGHDT, CDR2 YYEEEE. This CDR3 is 11 amino acids long. The V and J ends lost 3 bases and 8 bases respectively, with 8 bases between them. The CDR3 loop is CASSSGQEAFF. Written as DNA, the CDR3 is TGTGCCAGCAGCTCCGGGCAAGAAGCTTTCTTT.

This chain joins TRBV7-9 and TRBJ2-2; 11 bases are a match to TRBD1. This CDR3 is built from 17 residues. CDR1 and CDR2 from the germline V gene are SEHNR and FQNEAQ (reference sequence). With V trimmed by 4 bases and J by 4 bases, 8 bases remained unmatched. Here the CDR3 reads CASSYPRTGGRTGELFF. CDR3 coding DNA: TGTGCCAGCAGCTATCCTCGGACAGGGGGCCGCACCGGGGAGCTGTTTTTT.

V is TRBV12-3 or TRBV12-4 and J is TRBJ2-5; D is ambiguous. CDR3 size: 13 residues. The V end lost 2 bases, the J end lost 2 bases, and 6 bases lay between the germline ends. CDR3 residues: CASSLHRQETQYF. The CDR3 region has the DNA TGTGCCAGCAGTTTACACAGACAAGAGACCCAGTACTTC.